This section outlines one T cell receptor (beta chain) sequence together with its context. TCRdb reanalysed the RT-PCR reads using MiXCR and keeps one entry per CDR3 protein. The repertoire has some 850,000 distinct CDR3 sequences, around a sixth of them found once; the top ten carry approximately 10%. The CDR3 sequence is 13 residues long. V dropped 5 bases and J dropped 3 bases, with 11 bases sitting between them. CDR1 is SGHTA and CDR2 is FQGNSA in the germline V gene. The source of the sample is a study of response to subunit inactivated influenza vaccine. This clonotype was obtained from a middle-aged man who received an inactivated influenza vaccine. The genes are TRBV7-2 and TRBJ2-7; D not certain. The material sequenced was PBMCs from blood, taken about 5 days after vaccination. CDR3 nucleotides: TGTGCCAGCAGCACCGGGCATCACTACGAGCAGTACTTC. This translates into CASSTGHHYEQYF.